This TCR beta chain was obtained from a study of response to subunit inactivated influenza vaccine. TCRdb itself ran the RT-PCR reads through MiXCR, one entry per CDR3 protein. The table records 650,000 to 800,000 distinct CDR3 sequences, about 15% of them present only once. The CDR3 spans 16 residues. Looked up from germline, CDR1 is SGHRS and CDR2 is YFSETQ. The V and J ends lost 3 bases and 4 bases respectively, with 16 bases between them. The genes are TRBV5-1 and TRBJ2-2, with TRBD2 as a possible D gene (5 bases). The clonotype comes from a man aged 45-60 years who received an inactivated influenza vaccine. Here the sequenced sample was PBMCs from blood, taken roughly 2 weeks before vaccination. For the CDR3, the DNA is TGCGCCAGCAGCTCGAAGGGAGAGATAACCACCGGGGAGCTGTTTTTT. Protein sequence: CASSSKGEITTGELFF.